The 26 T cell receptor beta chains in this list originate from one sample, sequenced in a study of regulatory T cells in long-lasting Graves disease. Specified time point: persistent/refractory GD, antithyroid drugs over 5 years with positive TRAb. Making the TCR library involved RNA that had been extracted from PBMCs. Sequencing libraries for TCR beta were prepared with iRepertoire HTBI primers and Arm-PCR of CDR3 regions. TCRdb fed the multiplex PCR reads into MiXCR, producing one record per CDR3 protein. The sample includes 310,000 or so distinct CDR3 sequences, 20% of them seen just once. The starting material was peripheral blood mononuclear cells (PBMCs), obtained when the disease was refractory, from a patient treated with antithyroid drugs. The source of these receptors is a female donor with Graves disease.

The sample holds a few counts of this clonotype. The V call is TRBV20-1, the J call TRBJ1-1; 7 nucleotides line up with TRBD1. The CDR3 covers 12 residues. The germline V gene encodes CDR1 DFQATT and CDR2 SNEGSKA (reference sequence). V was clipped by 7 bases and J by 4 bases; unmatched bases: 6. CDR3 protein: CSEGTVGTEAFF. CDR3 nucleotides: TGCAGTGAGGGGACAGTGGGCACTGAAGCTTTCTTT.

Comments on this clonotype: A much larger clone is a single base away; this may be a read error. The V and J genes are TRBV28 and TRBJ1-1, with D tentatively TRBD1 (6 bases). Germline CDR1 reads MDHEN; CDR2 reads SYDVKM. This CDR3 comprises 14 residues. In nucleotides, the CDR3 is TGTGCCAGCAGTTTATGGGGGGGGGACACTGGAGCTTTCTTT. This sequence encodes CASSLWGGDTGAFF.

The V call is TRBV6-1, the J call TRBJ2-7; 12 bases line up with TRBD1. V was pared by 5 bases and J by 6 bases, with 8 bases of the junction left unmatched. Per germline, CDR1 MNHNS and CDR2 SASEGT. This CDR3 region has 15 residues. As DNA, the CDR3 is TGTGCCAGCAGTCCCTCGGGACAGGGGGCGGGCGAGCAGTACTTC. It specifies CASSPSGQGAGEQYF.

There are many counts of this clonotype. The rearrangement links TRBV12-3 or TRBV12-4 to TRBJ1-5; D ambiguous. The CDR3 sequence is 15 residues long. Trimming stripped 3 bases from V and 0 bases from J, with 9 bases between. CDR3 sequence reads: CASSFPSTSNQPQHF. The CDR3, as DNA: TGTGCCAGCAGTTTTCCCTCAACTAGCAATCAGCCCCAGCATTTT.

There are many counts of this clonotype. CDR3 residues: CASSSGTEFFNYGYTF. In DNA, the CDR3 is TGTGCCAGCAGTTCCGGGACGGAGTTTTTTAACTATGGCTACACCTTC. The chain employs TRBV28 and TRBJ1-2; the D gene is possibly TRBD1 (5 bases). The V end lost 4 bases, the J end lost 1 base, and 16 bases lay between the germline ends. CDR3 length: 16 amino acids. Germline CDR1 MDHEN, CDR2 SYDVKM.

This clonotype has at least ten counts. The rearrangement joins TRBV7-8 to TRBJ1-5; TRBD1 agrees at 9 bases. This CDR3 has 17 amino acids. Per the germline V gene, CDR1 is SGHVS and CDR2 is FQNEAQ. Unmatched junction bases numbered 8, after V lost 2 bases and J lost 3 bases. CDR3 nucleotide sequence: TGTGCCAGCAGCTTAAGTCGGACAGGGGTTATCAATCAGCCCCAGCATTTT. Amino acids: CASSLSRTGVINQPQHF.

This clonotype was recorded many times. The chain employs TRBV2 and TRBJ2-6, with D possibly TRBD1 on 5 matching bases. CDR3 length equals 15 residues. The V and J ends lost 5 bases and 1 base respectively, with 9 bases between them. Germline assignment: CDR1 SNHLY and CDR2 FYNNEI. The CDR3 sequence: CASSKTVSGANVLTF. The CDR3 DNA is TGTGCCAGCAGTAAGACAGTGTCTGGGGCCAACGTCCTGACTTTC.

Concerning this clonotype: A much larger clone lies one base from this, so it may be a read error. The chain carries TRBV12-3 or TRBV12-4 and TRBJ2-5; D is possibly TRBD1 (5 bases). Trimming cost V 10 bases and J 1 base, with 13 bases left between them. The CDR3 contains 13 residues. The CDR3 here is CATRQSRQETQYF. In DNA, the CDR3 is TGTGCCACCAGACAGAGCCGCCAAGAGACCCAGTACTTC.

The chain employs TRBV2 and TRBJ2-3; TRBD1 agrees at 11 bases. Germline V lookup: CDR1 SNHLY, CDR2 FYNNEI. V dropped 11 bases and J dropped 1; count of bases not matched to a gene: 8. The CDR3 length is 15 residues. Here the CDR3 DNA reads TGTGCCGTCTATTGGGACAGGGGGGGCACAGATACGCAGTATTTT. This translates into CAVYWDRGGTDTQYF.

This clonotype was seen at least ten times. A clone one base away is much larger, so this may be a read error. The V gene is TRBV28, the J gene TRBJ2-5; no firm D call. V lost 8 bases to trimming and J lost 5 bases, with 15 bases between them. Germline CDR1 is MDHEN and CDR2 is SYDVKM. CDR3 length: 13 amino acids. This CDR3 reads CASGSAKFETQYF. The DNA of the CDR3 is TGTGCCAGCGGTTCGGCGAAGTTTGAGACCCAGTACTTC. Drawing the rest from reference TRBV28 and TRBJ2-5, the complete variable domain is DVKVTQSSRYLVKRTGEKVFLECVQDMDHENMFWYRQDPGLGLRLIYFSYDVKMKEKGDIPEGYSVSREKKERFSLILESASTNQTSMYLCASGSAKFETQYFGPGTRLLVL.

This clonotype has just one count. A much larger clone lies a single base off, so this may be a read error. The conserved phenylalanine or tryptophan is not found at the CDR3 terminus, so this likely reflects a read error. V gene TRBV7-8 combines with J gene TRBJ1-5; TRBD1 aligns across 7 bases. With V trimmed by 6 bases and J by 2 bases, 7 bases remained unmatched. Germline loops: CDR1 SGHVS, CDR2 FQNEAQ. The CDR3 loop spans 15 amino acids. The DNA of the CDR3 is TGTGCCAGCAGAGCCGACAGGGCCCGCAATCAGCCCCAGCATTCT. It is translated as CASRADRARNQPQHS.

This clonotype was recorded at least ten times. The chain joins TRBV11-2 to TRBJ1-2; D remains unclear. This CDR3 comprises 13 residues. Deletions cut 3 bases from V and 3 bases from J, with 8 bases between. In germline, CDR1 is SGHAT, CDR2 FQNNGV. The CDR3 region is CASSFSLDYGYTF. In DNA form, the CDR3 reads TGTGCCAGCAGCTTTTCCCTTGACTATGGCTACACCTTC.

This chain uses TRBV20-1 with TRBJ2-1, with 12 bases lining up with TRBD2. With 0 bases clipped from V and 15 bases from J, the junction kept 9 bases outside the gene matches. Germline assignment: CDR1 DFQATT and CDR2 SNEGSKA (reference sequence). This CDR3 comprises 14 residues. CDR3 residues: CSARDPSGGVFAFF. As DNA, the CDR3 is TGCAGTGCTAGAGATCCTAGCGGGGGGGTGTTCGCGTTCTTC.

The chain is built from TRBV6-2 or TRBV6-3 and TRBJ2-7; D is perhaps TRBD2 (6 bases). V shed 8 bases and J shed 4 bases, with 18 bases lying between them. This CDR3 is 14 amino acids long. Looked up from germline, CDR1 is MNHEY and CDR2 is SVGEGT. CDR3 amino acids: CASLGDGGLYEQYF. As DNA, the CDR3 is TGTGCCAGCCTCGGGGATGGGGGACTTTACGAGCAGTACTTC.

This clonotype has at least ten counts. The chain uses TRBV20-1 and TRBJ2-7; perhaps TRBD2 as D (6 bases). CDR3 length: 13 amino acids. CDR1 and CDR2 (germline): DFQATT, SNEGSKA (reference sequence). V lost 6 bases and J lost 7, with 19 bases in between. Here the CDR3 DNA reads TGCAGTGCCCTAGGACCTGCGGGAAGGGAGCAGTACTTC. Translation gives CSALGPAGREQYF.

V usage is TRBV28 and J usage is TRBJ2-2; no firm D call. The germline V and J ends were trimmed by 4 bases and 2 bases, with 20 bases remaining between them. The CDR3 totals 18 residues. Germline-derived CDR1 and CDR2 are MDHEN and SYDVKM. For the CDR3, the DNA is TGTGCCAGCAGTTCCACTACAATAGCCGGTCCCAACACCGGGGAGCTGTTTTTT. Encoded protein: CASSSTTIAGPNTGELFF.

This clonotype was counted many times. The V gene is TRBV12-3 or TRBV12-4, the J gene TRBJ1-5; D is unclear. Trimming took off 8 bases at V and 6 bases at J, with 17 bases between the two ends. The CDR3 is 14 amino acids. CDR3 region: CASSSGGRSQPQHF. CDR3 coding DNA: TGTGCCAGCTCCTCTGGTGGAAGGAGTCAGCCCCAGCATTTT.

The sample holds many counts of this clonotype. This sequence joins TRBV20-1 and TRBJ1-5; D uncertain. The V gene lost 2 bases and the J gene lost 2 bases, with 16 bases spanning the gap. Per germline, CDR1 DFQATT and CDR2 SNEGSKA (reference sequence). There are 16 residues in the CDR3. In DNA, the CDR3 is TGCAGTGCTAGATTCGGACTCGTAGCAGGCAATCAGCCCCAGCATTTT. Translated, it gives CSARFGLVAGNQPQHF.

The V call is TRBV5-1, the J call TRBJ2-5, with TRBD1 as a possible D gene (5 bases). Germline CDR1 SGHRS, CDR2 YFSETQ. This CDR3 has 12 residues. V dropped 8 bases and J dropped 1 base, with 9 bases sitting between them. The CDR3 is CASTTGQETQYF. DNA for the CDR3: TGCGCCAGTACAACAGGCCAAGAGACCCAGTACTTC.

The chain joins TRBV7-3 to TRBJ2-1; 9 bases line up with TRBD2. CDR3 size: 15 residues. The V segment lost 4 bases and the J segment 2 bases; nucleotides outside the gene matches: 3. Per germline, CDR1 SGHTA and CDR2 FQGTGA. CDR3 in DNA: TGTGCCAGCAGCTATATAGCGGGAGCCTACAATGAGCAGTTCTTC. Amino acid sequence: CASSYIAGAYNEQFF.

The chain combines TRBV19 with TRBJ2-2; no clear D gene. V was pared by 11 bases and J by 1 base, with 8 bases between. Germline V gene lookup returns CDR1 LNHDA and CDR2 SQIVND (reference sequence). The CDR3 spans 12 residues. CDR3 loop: CAVRGNTGELFF. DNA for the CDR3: TGTGCCGTCAGAGGGAACACCGGGGAGCTGTTTTTT.

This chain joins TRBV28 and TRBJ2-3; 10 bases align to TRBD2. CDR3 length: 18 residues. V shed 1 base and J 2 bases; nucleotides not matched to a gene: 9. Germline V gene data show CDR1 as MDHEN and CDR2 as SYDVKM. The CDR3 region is CASSLLLAGVSVTDTQYF. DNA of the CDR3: TGTGCCAGCAGTTTATTGCTAGCGGGAGTCTCTGTCACAGATACGCAGTATTTT.

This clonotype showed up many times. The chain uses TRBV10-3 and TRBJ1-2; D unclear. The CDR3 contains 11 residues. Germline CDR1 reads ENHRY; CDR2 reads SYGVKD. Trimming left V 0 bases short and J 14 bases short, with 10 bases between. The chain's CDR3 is CAISESTGSTF. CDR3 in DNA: TGTGCCATCAGTGAGTCGACTGGCTCTACCTTC.

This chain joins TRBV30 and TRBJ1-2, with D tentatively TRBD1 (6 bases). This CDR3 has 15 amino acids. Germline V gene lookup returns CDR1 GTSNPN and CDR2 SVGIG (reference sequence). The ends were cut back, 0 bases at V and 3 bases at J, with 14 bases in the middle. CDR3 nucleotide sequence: TGTGCCTGGAGTGTTTGGGGGGGCGTTCACTATGGCTACACCTTC. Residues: CAWSVWGGVHYGYTF.

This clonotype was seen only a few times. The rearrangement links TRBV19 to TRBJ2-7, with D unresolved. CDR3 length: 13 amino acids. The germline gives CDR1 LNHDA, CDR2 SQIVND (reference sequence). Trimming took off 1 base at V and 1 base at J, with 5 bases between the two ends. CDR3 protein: CASSIGDSYEQYF. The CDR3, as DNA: TGTGCCAGTAGTATAGGGGATTCCTACGAGCAGTACTTC.

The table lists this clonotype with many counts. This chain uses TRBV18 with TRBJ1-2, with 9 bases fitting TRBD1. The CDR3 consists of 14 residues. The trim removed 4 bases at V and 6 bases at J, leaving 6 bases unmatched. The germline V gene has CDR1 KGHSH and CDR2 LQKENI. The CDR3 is CASSRYRGQDGYTF. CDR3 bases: TGTGCCAGCTCACGGTACAGGGGGCAGGATGGCTACACCTTC.